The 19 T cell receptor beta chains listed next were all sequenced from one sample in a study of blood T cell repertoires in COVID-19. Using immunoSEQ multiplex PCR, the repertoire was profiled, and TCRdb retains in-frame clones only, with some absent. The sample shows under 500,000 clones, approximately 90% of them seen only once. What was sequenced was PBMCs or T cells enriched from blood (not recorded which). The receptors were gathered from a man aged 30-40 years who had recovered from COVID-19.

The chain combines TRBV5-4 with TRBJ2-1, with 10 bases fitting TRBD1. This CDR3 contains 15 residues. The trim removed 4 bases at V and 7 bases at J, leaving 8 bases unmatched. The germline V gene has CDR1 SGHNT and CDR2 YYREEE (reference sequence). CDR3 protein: CASSLMGQGKNEQFF. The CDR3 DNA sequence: TGTGCCAGCAGCCTAATGGGACAGGGGAAGAATGAGCAGTTCTTC.

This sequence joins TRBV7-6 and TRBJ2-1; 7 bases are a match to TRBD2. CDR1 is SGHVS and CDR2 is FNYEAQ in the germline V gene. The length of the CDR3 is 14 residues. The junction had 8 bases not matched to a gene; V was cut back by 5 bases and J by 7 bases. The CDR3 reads CASSPETSYNEQFF. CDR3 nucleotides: TGTGCCAGCAGCCCGGAGACTAGCTATAATGAGCAGTTCTTC. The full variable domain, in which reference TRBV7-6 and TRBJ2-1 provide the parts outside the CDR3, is GAGVSQSPRYKVTKRGQDVALRCDPISGHVSLYWYRQALGQGPEFLTYFNYEAQQDKSGLPNDRFSAERPEGSISTLTIQRTEQRDSAMYRCASSPETSYNEQFFGPGTRLTVL.

The CDR3 is CASSRDSLYGYTF. DNA of the CDR3: TGTGCCAGCAGTCGAGACAGCCTCTATGGCTACACCTTC. This chain links TRBV25-1 with TRBJ1-2; weak D call: TRBD1 (5 bases). V lost 5 bases, J lost 4 bases, and 11 bases lay in between. From germline, CDR1 is MGHDK and CDR2 SYGVNS. There are 13 residues in the CDR3.

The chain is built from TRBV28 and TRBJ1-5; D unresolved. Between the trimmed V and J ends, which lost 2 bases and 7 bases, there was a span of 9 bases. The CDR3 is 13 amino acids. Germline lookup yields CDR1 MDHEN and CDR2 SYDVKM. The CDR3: CASSLPGTQPQHF. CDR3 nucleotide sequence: TGTGCCAGCAGTTTACCGGGAACCCAGCCCCAGCATTTT.

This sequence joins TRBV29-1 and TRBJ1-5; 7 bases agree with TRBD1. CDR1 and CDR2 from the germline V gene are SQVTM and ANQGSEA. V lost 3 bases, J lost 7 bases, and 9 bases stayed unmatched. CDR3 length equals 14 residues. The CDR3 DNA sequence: TGCAGCGTTGACCCGACAGGGACTGGCCAGCCCCAGCATTTT. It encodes CSVDPTGTGQPQHF.

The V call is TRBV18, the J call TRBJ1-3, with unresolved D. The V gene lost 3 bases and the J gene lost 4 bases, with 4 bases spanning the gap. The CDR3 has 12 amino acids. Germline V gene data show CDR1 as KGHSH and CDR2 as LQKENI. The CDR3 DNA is TGTGCCAGCTCACCCGCGGGAAACACCATATATTTT. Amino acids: CASSPAGNTIYF.

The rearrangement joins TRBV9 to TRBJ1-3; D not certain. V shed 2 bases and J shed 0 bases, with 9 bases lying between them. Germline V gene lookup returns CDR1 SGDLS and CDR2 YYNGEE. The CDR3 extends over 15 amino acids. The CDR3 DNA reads TGTGCCAGCAGCGTCGACGGGAGCTCTGGAAACACCATATATTTT. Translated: CASSVDGSSGNTIYF.

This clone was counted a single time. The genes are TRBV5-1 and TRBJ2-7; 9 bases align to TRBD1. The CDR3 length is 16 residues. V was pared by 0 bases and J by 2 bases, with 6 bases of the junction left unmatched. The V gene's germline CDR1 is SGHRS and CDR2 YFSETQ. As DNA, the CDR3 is TGCGCCAGCAGCTTGGCTATTACAGGGGGCCCCTACGAGCAGTACTTC. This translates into CASSLAITGGPYEQYF. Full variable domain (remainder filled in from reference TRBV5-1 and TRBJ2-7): KAGVTQTPRYLIKTRGQQVTLSCSPISGHRSVSWYQQTPGQGLQFLFEYFSETQRNKGNFPGRFSGRQFSNSRSEMNVSTLELGDSALYLCASSLAITGGPYEQYFGPGTRLTVT.

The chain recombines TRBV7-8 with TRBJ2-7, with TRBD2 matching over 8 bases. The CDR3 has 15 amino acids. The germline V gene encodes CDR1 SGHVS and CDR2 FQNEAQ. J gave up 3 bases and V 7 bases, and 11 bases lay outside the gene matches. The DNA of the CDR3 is TGTGCCAGCAAGGGGTTAGCGGGGCCTTACTACGAGCAGTACTTC. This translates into CASKGLAGPYYEQYF.

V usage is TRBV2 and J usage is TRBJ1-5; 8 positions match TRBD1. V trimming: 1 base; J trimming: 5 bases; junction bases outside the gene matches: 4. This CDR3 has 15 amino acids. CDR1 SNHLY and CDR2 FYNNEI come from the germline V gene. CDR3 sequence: CASSEEQGAYQPQHF. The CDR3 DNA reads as TGTGCCAGCAGTGAAGAGCAGGGGGCCTATCAGCCCCAGCATTTT.

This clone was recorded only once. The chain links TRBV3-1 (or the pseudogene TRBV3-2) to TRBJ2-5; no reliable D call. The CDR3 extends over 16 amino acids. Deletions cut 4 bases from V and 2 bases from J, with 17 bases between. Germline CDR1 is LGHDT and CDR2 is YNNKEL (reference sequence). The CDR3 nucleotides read TGTGCCAGCAGCCCCATGGCCCGTAACGAACAAGAGACCCAGTACTTC. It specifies CASSPMARNEQETQYF.

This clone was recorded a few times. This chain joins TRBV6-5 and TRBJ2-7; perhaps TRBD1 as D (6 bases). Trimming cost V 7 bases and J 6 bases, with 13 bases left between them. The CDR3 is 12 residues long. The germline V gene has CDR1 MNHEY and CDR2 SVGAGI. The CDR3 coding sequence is TGTGCCAGCACCCTACAGGGTTTCGAGCAGTACTTC. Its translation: CASTLQGFEQYF.

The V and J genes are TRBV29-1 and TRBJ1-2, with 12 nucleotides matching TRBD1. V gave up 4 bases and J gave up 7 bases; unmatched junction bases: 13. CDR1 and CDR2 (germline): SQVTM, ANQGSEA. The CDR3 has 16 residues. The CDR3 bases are TGCAGCGTTGTAGAGGGGACAGGGGGCGGCTTTGGTGGCTACACCTTC. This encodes CSVVEGTGGGFGGYTF.

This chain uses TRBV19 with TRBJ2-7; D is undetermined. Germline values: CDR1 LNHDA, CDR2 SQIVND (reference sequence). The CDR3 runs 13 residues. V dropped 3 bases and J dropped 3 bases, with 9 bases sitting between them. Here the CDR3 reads CASSITTVYEQYF. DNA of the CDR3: TGTGCCAGTAGTATCACCACGGTCTACGAGCAGTACTTC.

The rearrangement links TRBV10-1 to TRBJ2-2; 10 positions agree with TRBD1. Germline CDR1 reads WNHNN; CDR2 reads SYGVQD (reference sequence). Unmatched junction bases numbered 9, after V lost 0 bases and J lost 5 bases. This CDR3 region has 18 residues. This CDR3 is CASSESAPGQGDTGELFF. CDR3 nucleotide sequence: TGCGCCAGCAGTGAGTCGGCCCCTGGACAGGGGGATACCGGGGAGCTGTTTTTT.

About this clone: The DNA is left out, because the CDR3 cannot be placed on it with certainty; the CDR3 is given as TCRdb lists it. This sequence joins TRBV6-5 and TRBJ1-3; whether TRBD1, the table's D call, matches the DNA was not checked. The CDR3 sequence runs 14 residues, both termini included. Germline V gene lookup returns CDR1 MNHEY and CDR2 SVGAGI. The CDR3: CASRAGGSGTPYIF.

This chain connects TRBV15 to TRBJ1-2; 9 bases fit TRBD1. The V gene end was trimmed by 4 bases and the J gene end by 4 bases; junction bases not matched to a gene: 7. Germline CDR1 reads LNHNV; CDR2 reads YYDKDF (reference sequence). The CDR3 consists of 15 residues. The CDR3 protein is CATSIEGQGSYGYTF. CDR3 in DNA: TGTGCCACCAGCATAGAGGGACAGGGAAGCTATGGCTACACCTTC.

The CDR3 reads CASSIAGGNTGELFF. The CDR3 DNA reads TGTGCCAGTAGTATAGCGGGGGGGAACACCGGGGAGCTGTTTTTT. The rearrangement joins TRBV19 to TRBJ2-2; 7 bases map to TRBD2. The CDR3 length is 15 residues. The germline CDR1 and CDR2 sequences are LNHDA and SQIVND (reference sequence). The V and J ends lost 1 base and 1 base, in that order; junction bases with no gene match: 0.

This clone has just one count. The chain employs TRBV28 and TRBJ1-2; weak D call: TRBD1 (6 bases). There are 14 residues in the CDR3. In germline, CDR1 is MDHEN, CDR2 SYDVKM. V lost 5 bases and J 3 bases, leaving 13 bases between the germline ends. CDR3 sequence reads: CASSETGLDYGYTF. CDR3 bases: TGTGCCAGCAGTGAGACAGGTCTTGACTATGGCTACACCTTC.